Presented here are 19 T cell receptor beta chains from one specimen sequenced in a study of control samples from healthy donors and cancer patients. Some clones are missing from TCRdb's copy, which holds only in-frame ones; the method was immunoSEQ multiplex PCR. Counted here are 150,000 or so clones, roughly 93% occurring once; the ten biggest clones make up 4.1%. The material sequenced was blood. These receptors all stem from a woman aged 55 to 70 in good health.

V is TRBV5-1 and J is TRBJ2-5, with 8 bases that match TRBD2. The V gene's germline CDR1 is SGHRS and CDR2 YFSETQ. Trimming removed 0 bases from V and 4 bases from J; junction bases left unmatched: 8. This CDR3 spans 16 amino acids. The chain's CDR3 is CASSLVGAGDAETQYF. The CDR3 nucleotides are TGCGCCAGCAGCTTGGTGGGAGCGGGGGATGCAGAGACCCAGTACTTC. Using reference TRBV5-1 and TRBJ2-5 for the parts outside the CDR3, the full variable domain is KAGVTQTPRYLIKTRGQQVTLSCSPISGHRSVSWYQQTPGQGLQFLFEYFSETQRNKGNFPGRFSGRQFSNSRSEMNVSTLELGDSALYLCASSLVGAGDAETQYFGPGTRLLVL.

V gene TRBV7-3 combines with J gene TRBJ1-1; D gene uncertain. The V gene lost 5 bases and the J gene lost 0 bases, with 13 bases spanning the gap. CDR1 is SGHTA and CDR2 is FQGTGA in the germline V gene. The CDR3 has 15 amino acids. CDR3 DNA: TGTGCCAGCAGCATGGGCCCCCTTGTGAACACTGAAGCTTTCTTT. This gives the protein CASSMGPLVNTEAFF.

On this clone itself: One end of the junction varies from germline; a read error may be responsible. V gene TRBV14 combines with J gene TRBJ2-3; D uncertain. There are 13 residues in the CDR3. Germline CDR1 is SGHDN and CDR2 is FVKESK. Written as DNA, the CDR3 is TGTGCCAGCAGCCTCAACGACCAAGATGCGCAGTATTTT. It yields the protein CASSLNDQDAQYF. The whole variable domain, filled in from reference TRBV14 and TRBJ2-3, reads EAGVTQFPSHSVIEKGQTVTLRCDPISGHDNLYWYRRVMGKEIKFLLHFVKESKQDESGMPNNRFLAERTGGTYSTLKVQPAELEDSGVYFCASSLNDQDAQYFGPGTRLTVL.

The gene calls are TRBV5-1 and TRBJ1-5; D is ambiguous. The CDR3 spans 14 residues. The V end was cut by 4 bases, the J end by 5 bases, with 13 bases between. CDR1 is SGHRS, CDR2 YFSETQ, per germline. CDR3 bases: TGCGCCAGCAGCGCATCGGACGGGGATCAGCCCCAGCATTTT. Its translation is CASSASDGDQPQHF.

For this clone: A junction boundary mismatches the germline segment, possibly from a read error. This rearrangement joins TRBV18 to TRBJ1-2; 9 bases match TRBD1. Germline V gene lookup returns CDR1 KGHSH and CDR2 LQKENI. CDR3 length: 16 amino acids. The CDR3 coding sequence is TGTGCCAGCTCGCGGGACAGGGTGGGATCGAACTTTGGCTACACCTTC. Amino acid sequence: CASSRDRVGSNFGYTF.

J is TRBJ2-5 and V is TRBV9; tentatively, D is TRBD2 (7 bases). Germline-derived CDR1 and CDR2 are SGDLS and YYNGEE. This CDR3 spans 17 amino acids. Trimming cost V 4 bases and J 2 bases, with 21 bases left between them. CDR3 amino acids: CASSSDRGARVQETQYF. CDR3 sequence (DNA): TGTGCCAGCAGCTCGGATCGGGGGGCAAGGGTGCAAGAGACCCAGTACTTC. The full variable domain, its missing parts supplied by reference TRBV9 and TRBJ2-5, is DSGVTQTPKHLITATGQRVTLRCSPRSGDLSVYWYQQSLDQGLQFLIQYYNGEERAKGNILERFSAQQFPDLHSELNLSSLELGDSALYFCASSSDRGARVQETQYFGPGTRLLVL.

The chain employs TRBV7-8 and TRBJ2-4; D is ambiguous. The CDR3 extends over 12 amino acids. Trimming took off 1 base at V and 3 bases at J, with 1 base between the two ends. In germline, CDR1 is SGHVS, CDR2 FQNEAQ. DNA of the CDR3: TGTGCCAGCAGCTTAGACAAAAACATTCAGTACTTC. Translating it yields CASSLDKNIQYF.

The chain uses TRBV18 and TRBJ2-7; D is possibly TRBD1 or TRBD2 (6 bases each). Germline-derived CDR1 and CDR2 are KGHSH and LQKENI. The CDR3 sequence is 15 residues long. V dropped 2 bases and J dropped 5 bases, with 16 bases sitting between them. In DNA form, the CDR3 reads TGTGCCAGCTCACCATTTTCGGGGGCGCGGGACGAGCAGTACTTC. Translated, it gives CASSPFSGARDEQYF.

This clone appeared once. The V gene is TRBV13, the J gene TRBJ1-1; D unresolved. Germline CDR1 is PRHDT and CDR2 is FYEKMQ (reference sequence). This CDR3 has 13 residues. Trimming left V 5 bases short and J 0 bases short, with 7 bases between. CDR3 DNA sequence: TGTGCCAGCAGCCCTGCTATGAACACTGAAGCTTTCTTT. The encoded protein is CASSPAMNTEAFF.

V usage is TRBV3-1 (or the pseudogene TRBV3-2) and J usage is TRBJ1-5; the D gene is possibly TRBD1 (5 bases). There are 14 residues in the CDR3. V lost 6 bases and J lost 7, with 16 bases in between. Germline-derived CDR1 and CDR2 are LGHDT and YNNKEL (reference sequence). The CDR3, as DNA: TGTGCCAGCAGTGAAACAGCAGGGCTGCAGCCCCAGCATTTT. This translates into CASSETAGLQPQHF.

The J gene is TRBJ1-1, the V gene TRBV5-8; D is possibly TRBD1 (5 bases). The CDR3 extends over 13 amino acids. Trimming removed 3 bases from V and 1 base from J, with 7 bases in between. The V gene's germline CDR1 is SGHTS and CDR2 YDEGEE. CDR3 in DNA: TGTGCCAGCAGCTCTACAGGGAACACTGAAGCTTTCTTT. It is translated as CASSSTGNTEAFF.

The chain couples TRBV6-2 or TRBV6-3 to TRBJ1-5, with D perhaps TRBD1 (6 bases). Germline V CDR1 and CDR2: MNHEY, SVGEGT. This CDR3 region has 14 residues. The V end lost 2 bases, the J end lost 7 bases, and 12 bases lay between the germline ends. CDR3 in DNA: TGTGCCAGCAGTTACGTTGCAGGGGACCAGCCCCAGCATTTT. This encodes CASSYVAGDQPQHF.

The chain joins TRBV6-6 to TRBJ1-5; possible D gene TRBD1, 6 bases. This CDR3 comprises 14 residues. Trimming pared 5 bases from V and 7 bases from J, leaving 15 bases between. The germline V gene encodes CDR1 MNHNY and CDR2 SVGAGI (reference sequence). CDR3 sequence reads: CASSRGTDRQPQHF. The CDR3 DNA reads as TGTGCCAGCAGTAGGGGGACCGACAGACAGCCCCAGCATTTT.

The V gene is TRBV18, the J gene TRBJ2-7; D is perhaps TRBD2 (6 bases). CDR3 length equals 14 residues. Trimming took 3 bases from V and 1 from J, leaving 10 bases between them. CDR1 KGHSH and CDR2 LQKENI come from the germline V gene. The DNA for the CDR3 is TGTGCCAGCTCACCTTGGGGGGTATCCTACGAGCAGTACTTC. Encoded protein: CASSPWGVSYEQYF.

V gene TRBV10-1 combines with J gene TRBJ1-6; weak D call: TRBD1 (5 bases). Trimming shortened V by 9 bases and J by 3 bases, and 15 bases separated the two germline ends. Germline CDR1 WNHNN, CDR2 SYGVQD (reference sequence). The CDR3 sequence is 15 residues long. Here the CDR3 reads CARGGPQLYNSPLHF. In DNA form, the CDR3 reads TGCGCCAGGGGGGGACCTCAGCTCTATAATTCACCCCTCCACTTT.

The rearrangement joins TRBV6-6 to TRBJ1-1; tentatively, D is TRBD1 (5 bases). The CDR3 spans 14 residues. The V and J ends lost 6 bases and 4 bases respectively, with 15 bases between them. In germline, CDR1 is MNHNY, CDR2 SVGAGI (reference sequence). CDR3 coding DNA: TGTGCCAGCAGGGGTCCCTTTAGGGGCACTGAAGCTTTCTTT. Translation gives CASRGPFRGTEAFF.

This chain connects TRBV18 to TRBJ2-7, with D unresolved. Germline CDR1 is KGHSH and CDR2 is LQKENI. Trimming pared 3 bases from V and 4 bases from J, leaving 13 bases between. The CDR3 length is 14 residues. For the CDR3, the DNA is TGTGCCAGCTCACCGGAAGTCCGAGTTTACGAGCAGTACTTC. Translating gives CASSPEVRVYEQYF.

This rearrangement joins TRBV6-1 to TRBJ1-2; 9 nucleotides agree with TRBD1. This CDR3 region has 16 residues. V shed 4 bases and J 2 bases; nucleotides not matched to a gene: 8. Germline V gene data show CDR1 as MNHNS and CDR2 as SASEGT. DNA for the CDR3: TGTGCCAGCAGTGGACCGGACAGGGGACTAAACTATGGCTACACCTTC. It translates to CASSGPDRGLNYGYTF.

The chain uses TRBV27 and TRBJ2-3; no definite D call. Germline values: CDR1 MNHEY, CDR2 SMNVEV (reference sequence). The CDR3 is made up of 16 amino acids. Trimming took off 6 bases at V and 1 base at J, with 17 bases between the two ends. The CDR3 bases are TGTGCCAGCAGCTTAGGCGAAGGTGGTGGCACAGATACGCAGTATTTT. This codes for CASSLGEGGGTDTQYF.